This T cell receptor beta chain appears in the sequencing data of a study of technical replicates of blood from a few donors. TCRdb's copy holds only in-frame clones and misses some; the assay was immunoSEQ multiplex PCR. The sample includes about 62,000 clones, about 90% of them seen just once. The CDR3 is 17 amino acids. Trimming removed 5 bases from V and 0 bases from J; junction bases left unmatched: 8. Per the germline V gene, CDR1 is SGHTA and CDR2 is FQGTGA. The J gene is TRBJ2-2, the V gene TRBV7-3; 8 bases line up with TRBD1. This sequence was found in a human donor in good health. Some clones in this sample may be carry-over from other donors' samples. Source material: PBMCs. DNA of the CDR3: TGTGCCAGCAGCCCCCAGGGACAGGCCGCGAACACCGGGGAGCTGTTTTTT. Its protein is CASSPQGQAANTGELFF.